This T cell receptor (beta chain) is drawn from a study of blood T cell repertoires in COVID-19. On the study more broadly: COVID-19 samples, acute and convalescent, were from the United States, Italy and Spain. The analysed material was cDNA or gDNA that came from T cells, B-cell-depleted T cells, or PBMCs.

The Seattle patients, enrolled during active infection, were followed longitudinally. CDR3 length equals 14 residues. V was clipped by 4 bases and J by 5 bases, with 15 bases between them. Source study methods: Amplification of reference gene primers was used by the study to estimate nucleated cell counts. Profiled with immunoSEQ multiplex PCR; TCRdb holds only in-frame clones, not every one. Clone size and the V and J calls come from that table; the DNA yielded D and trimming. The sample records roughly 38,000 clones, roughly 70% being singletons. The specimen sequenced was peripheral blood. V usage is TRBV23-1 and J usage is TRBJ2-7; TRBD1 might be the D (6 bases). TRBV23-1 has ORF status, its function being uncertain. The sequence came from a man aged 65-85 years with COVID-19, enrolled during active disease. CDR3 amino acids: CASSPSRAGDEQYF. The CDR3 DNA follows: TGCGCCAGCAGTCCTTCCAGGGCAGGGGACGAGCAGTACTTC.